Shown below are 6 T cell receptor beta chains from a single sample sequenced in a study of response to subunit inactivated influenza vaccine. TCRdb independently ran MiXCR on the RT-PCR reads; one entry per CDR3 protein. The sample holds 600,000 to 700,000 distinct CDR3 sequences, around 15% seen once. The sequencing here drew on PBMCs from blood, taken approximately 15 days before vaccination. The receptors come from a man in his forties or fifties who received an inactivated influenza vaccine.

This clonotype was detected only a few times. The CDR3 loop is CASSLRLAPRDEQFF. CDR3 DNA: TGCGCCAGCAGCCTTCGACTAGCCCCACGGGATGAGCAGTTCTTC. The genes are TRBV4-1 and TRBJ2-1; TRBD2 aligns across 7 bases. The CDR3 runs 15 residues. J was trimmed by 8 bases and V by 4 bases; bases with no gene match: 11. Germline CDR1 MGHRA, CDR2 YSYEKL.

The chain carries TRBV5-5 and TRBJ2-1; 10 nucleotides match TRBD2. This CDR3 spans 15 amino acids. V lost 1 base and J lost 9; bases outside the gene matches: 7. Germline CDR1 and CDR2: SGHKS and YYEKEE (reference sequence). CDR3 DNA: TGTGCCAGCAGCTTGAGGGGGGTAGCGGGAGGTGAGCAGTTCTTC. It codes for CASSLRGVAGGEQFF. The full variable domain, rest sourced from reference TRBV5-5 and TRBJ2-1, is DAGVTQSPTHLIKTRGQQVTLRCSPISGHKSVSWYQQVLGQGPQFIFQYYEKEERGRGNFPDRFSARQFPNYSSELNVNALLLGDSALYLCASSLRGVAGGEQFFGPGTRLTVL.

This rearrangement joins TRBV2 to TRBJ2-3; 8 positions match TRBD1. CDR1 SNHLY and CDR2 FYNNEI come from the germline V gene. The CDR3 runs 14 residues. V shed 4 bases and J 4 bases; nucleotides not matched to a gene: 4. In nucleotides, the CDR3 is TGTGCCAGCAGTGGGGACAGGCTGGCAGATACGCAGTATTTT. The encoded protein is CASSGDRLADTQYF.

The chain combines TRBV5-1 with TRBJ2-1; D tentatively reads TRBD1 or TRBD2 (5 bases each). V shed 5 bases and J shed 5 bases, with 20 bases lying between them. The germline V gene encodes CDR1 SGHRS and CDR2 YFSETQ. The CDR3 spans 16 residues. The CDR3: CASRGEPGYFNNEQFF. As DNA, the CDR3 is TGCGCCAGCAGGGGGGAACCGGGATACTTCAACAATGAGCAGTTCTTC. The whole variable domain, remainder taken from reference TRBV5-1 and TRBJ2-1, is KAGVTQTPRYLIKTRGQQVTLSCSPISGHRSVSWYQQTPGQGLQFLFEYFSETQRNKGNFPGRFSGRQFSNSRSEMNVSTLELGDSALYLCASRGEPGYFNNEQFFGPGTRLTVL.

The chain carries TRBV20-1 and TRBJ1-5; 8 bases align to TRBD1. Germline-derived CDR1 and CDR2 are DFQATT and SNEGSKA (reference sequence). This CDR3 has 14 residues. J was trimmed by 0 bases and V by 7 bases; bases with no gene match: 5. The CDR3 loop is CSGRTGISNQPQHF. The DNA of the CDR3 is TGCAGTGGTAGGACAGGGATTAGCAATCAGCCCCAGCATTTT.

This clonotype has only a few counts. This sequence joins TRBV12-3 or TRBV12-4 and TRBJ1-3; 10 positions match TRBD1. With V trimmed by 6 bases and J by 4 bases, 6 bases remained unmatched. The CDR3 consists of 15 residues. CDR3 coding DNA: TGTGCCAGCAGATCGACAGGGGGCGAGGGAAACACCATATATTTT. Translated, it gives CASRSTGGEGNTIYF.